This T cell receptor beta chain originates from a study of PD-L1 blockade in urothelial cancer. Across the study: Atezolizumab (1,200 mg intravenously every 3 weeks) began in about 2014 for patients. Patients' histories included 0 to 3 prior chemotherapy regimens.

Assay used: immunoSEQ multiplex PCR; TCRdb lists only in-frame clones, some missing. The sample has tens of thousands of clones; more than 65% are singletons. Germline V gives CDR1 SGHDT, CDR2 YYEEEE. Trimming removed 0 bases from V and 8 bases from J; junction bases left unmatched: 7. CDR3 length: 15 residues. Sequenced material: PBMCs, taken around atezolizumab (anti-PD-L1) treatment. The source of this sequence is a man between 65 and 85 years old with urothelial cancer. The chain joins TRBV5-6 to TRBJ2-1, with TRBD2 identical over 8 bases. DNA for the CDR3: TGTGCCAGCAGCTTGGCTTTGAGCGGGAGCGATGAGCAGTTCTTC. Protein product: CASSLALSGSDEQFF.